These 16 T cell receptor beta chains originate from one sample sequenced in a study of OX40 agonist ivuxolimab in advanced cancers. Assay used: immunoSEQ multiplex PCR; TCRdb lists only in-frame clones, some missing. The data show about 14,000 clones, with approximately 90% seen just once and over 6.5% held by the top ten. This sample comprised CD4+ or CD8+ T cells sorted from blood, obtained in a trial of the OX40 agonist ivuxolimab. Receptor source: an adult with an advanced solid tumor such as melanoma, head and neck, liver or kidney cancer.

The chain joins TRBV7-2 to TRBJ2-4; 8 positions match TRBD2. The J segment lost 3 bases and the V segment lost 3 bases, leaving 4 bases of the junction unmatched. CDR3 length: 15 amino acids. The V gene's germline CDR1 is SGHTA and CDR2 FQGNSA. This chain's CDR3 is CASSFSGGGKNIQYF. For the CDR3, the DNA is TGTGCCAGCAGCTTCAGCGGGGGAGGCAAAAACATTCAGTACTTC.

This clone was detected only once. The rearrangement links TRBV9 to TRBJ1-1; D might be TRBD1 (6 bases). V was trimmed by 4 bases and J by 4 bases, leaving 17 bases between them. The CDR3 runs 15 residues. Germline V gene lookup returns CDR1 SGDLS and CDR2 YYNGEE. Written as DNA, the CDR3 is TGTGCCAGCAGCCCCCGAGGGGGAGGGTCCACTGAAGCTTTCTTT. As protein: CASSPRGGGSTEAFF.

This chain links TRBV5-1 with TRBJ2-3; D may match TRBD1 or TRBD2 (5 bases each). Germline-derived CDR1 and CDR2 are SGHRS and YFSETQ. This CDR3 has 14 residues. With 3 bases removed from V and 2 bases from J, the gap between germline ends came to 10 bases. The CDR3 DNA follows: TGCGCCAGCAGCTCAGGGACGATCACAGATACGCAGTATTTT. Amino acids: CASSSGTITDTQYF.

The chain is built from TRBV19 and TRBJ2-6, with D possibly matching TRBD1 (5 bases). Germline CDR1 and CDR2: LNHDA and SQIVND (reference sequence). CDR3 size: 15 residues. The germline V and J ends were trimmed by 5 bases and 0 bases, with 8 bases remaining between them. Here the CDR3 DNA reads TGTGCCAGTAGTTGGCAGGGCTCTGGGGCCAACGTCCTGACTTTC. It encodes CASSWQGSGANVLTF.

The chain joins TRBV25-1 to TRBJ2-1; 8 positions agree with TRBD2. This CDR3 comprises 16 residues. Germline V CDR1 and CDR2: MGHDK, SYGVNS. The V and J ends lost 3 bases and 6 bases, in that order; junction bases with no gene match: 10. In DNA, the CDR3 is TGTGCCAGCAGTGATCATACCGGGGGGGTGGGCAATGAGCAGTTCTTC. This translates into CASSDHTGGVGNEQFF.

This chain joins TRBV18 and TRBJ2-3; D remains ambiguous. Trimming took off 2 bases at V and 2 bases at J, with 8 bases between the two ends. This CDR3 spans 14 amino acids. CDR1 KGHSH and CDR2 LQKENI come from the germline V gene. The CDR3, as DNA: TGTGCCAGCTCACCAGGGTCGGTCACAGATACGCAGTATTTT. Translated, it gives CASSPGSVTDTQYF.

V gene TRBV27 combines with J gene TRBJ2-7; D is unresolved. This CDR3 is built from 17 residues. Trimming stripped 6 bases from V and 5 bases from J, with 26 bases between. CDR1 and CDR2 (germline): MNHEY, SMNVEV (reference sequence). The CDR3 region is CASSHHGWPSSANEQYF. The CDR3 bases are TGTGCCAGCAGCCACCACGGTTGGCCCTCCTCCGCCAACGAGCAGTACTTC.

The chain carries TRBV5-1 and TRBJ1-1, with D tentatively TRBD1 (6 bases). CDR1 is SGHRS and CDR2 is YFSETQ in the germline V gene. The CDR3 has 12 residues. The CDR3 region has the DNA TGCGCAGCTAGGGGGGACGGCACTGAAGCTTTCTTT. It specifies CAARGDGTEAFF.

The chain uses TRBV7-2 and TRBJ2-1, with D unresolved. In germline, CDR1 is SGHTA, CDR2 FQGNSA. CDR3 size: 15 residues. V gave up 0 bases and J gave up 3 bases, with 9 bases separating them. This CDR3 is CASSLARGNYNEQFF. The CDR3 DNA follows: TGTGCCAGCAGCTTAGCGCGCGGTAACTACAATGAGCAGTTCTTC.

The chain has TRBV13 and TRBJ2-2, with 7 bases identical to TRBD2. CDR1 is PRHDT, CDR2 FYEKMQ, per germline (reference sequence). The CDR3 totals 16 residues. J lost 4 bases, V lost 5 bases, and 10 bases had no gene match. DNA for the CDR3: TGTGCCAGCAGCATTCAACTAGCGCGGGGCACCGGGGAGCTGTTTTTT. Amino acid sequence: CASSIQLARGTGELFF.

The chain joins TRBV19 to TRBJ2-6; D is possibly TRBD1 (6 bases). Germline V lookup: CDR1 LNHDA, CDR2 SQIVND (reference sequence). V dropped 5 bases and J dropped 1 base, with 12 bases sitting between them. The length of the CDR3 is 16 residues. Here the CDR3 DNA reads TGTGCCAGTAGTTTTACACAGGGTTCTGGGGCCAACGTCCTGACTTTC. Translation gives CASSFTQGSGANVLTF.

This chain uses TRBV6-6 with TRBJ1-4; 7 nucleotides agree with TRBD1. V was clipped by 0 bases and J by 6 bases; unmatched bases: 1. The CDR3 is made up of 14 amino acids. The V gene's germline CDR1 is MNHNY and CDR2 SVGAGI (reference sequence). The CDR3 protein is CASSYSGGDEKLFF. The DNA for the CDR3 is TGTGCCAGCAGTTACTCAGGGGGCGATGAAAAACTGTTTTTT.

The gene calls are TRBV7-6 and TRBJ2-1; 14 bases are shared with TRBD2. The germline V gene encodes CDR1 SGHVS and CDR2 FNYEAQ. This CDR3 has 19 amino acids. The J segment lost 2 bases and the V segment lost 6 bases, leaving 12 bases of the junction unmatched. In nucleotides, the CDR3 is TGTGCCAGCAGTTCAAGACTAGCGGGGGGGCTTGGGACCTACAATGAGCAGTTCTTC. It codes for CASSSRLAGGLGTYNEQFF.

The chain has TRBV2 and TRBJ2-7; D possibly uses TRBD1 or TRBD2 (5 bases each). The V gene lost 0 bases and the J gene lost 3 bases, with 12 bases spanning the gap. The CDR3 covers 15 residues. Germline loops: CDR1 SNHLY, CDR2 FYNNEI. CDR3 region: CASSEATRDLYEQYF. Written as DNA, the CDR3 is TGTGCCAGCAGTGAAGCGACCAGGGACCTCTACGAGCAGTACTTC.

This chain uses TRBV2 with TRBJ1-1, with 7 bases aligning to TRBD1. This CDR3 contains 13 residues. The germline CDR1 and CDR2 sequences are SNHLY and FYNNEI. V dropped 7 bases and J dropped 6; count of bases not matched to a gene: 8. The DNA for the CDR3 is TGTGCCAGCACGAACAGGGGTGGGGCTGAAGCTTTCTTT. Protein sequence: CASTNRGGAEAFF.

This rearrangement joins TRBV29-1 to TRBJ2-3; 9 bases match TRBD1. In germline, CDR1 is SQVTM, CDR2 ANQGSEA. The CDR3 has 15 amino acids. Unmatched junction bases numbered 4, after V lost 3 bases and J lost 0 bases. In DNA, the CDR3 is TGCAGCGTTGAGCAGGACAGGGGTAGCACAGATACGCAGTATTTT. This gives the protein CSVEQDRGSTDTQYF.